This T cell receptor beta chain was sequenced during a study of T cell repertoires in cytomegalovirus infection. In TCRdb, the reads were re-called with MiXCR into one record per CDR3 protein. The data contain fewer than 200,000 distinct CDR3 sequences, approximately 20% of them singletons. This clonotype was recorded a few times. V was shortened by 8 bases and J by 9 bases, with 11 bases between the two germline ends. The CDR3 contains 11 residues. The rearrangement links TRBV12-3 or TRBV12-4 to TRBJ2-1, with D perhaps TRBD1 (5 bases). The source of this sequence is a human donor in good health (CMV status not recorded). Some clones in this sample may be carry-over from other donors' samples. The sequenced sample was PBMCs. The CDR3: CASSQGGEQFF. Written as DNA, the CDR3 is TGTGCCAGCTCCCAGGGCGGTGAGCAGTTCTTC.